The clone carrying this T cell receptor beta chain was picked up many times. No antigen is known for it. The CDR3 contains 14 residues. Per germline, CDR1 PRHDT and CDR2 FYEKMQ (reference sequence). The V end lost 3 bases, the J end lost 4 bases, and 12 bases lay between the germline ends. RNA transcripts provided the template for amplifying TCR beta CDR3 regions. After a first-round RT-PCR with HTBI primers, a second-round multiplex PCR was run. TCRdb ran MiXCR on the multiplex PCR reads and lists one entry per CDR3 protein. The table includes roughly 500,000 distinct CDR3 sequences, around 15% detected once. The sample belongs to a study of Graves' ophthalmopathy and Graves' hyperthyroidism. Study in general: Peripheral blood sampling occurred at initial diagnosis, before any treatment. Findings of the study overall: The model's prediction of ophthalmopathy progression had 70.59% sensitivity and 72% to 85% specificity.

Certain patients were not enrolled. These were patients with other autoimmune diseases, uncontrolled infections, pregnancy or lactation. The rearrangement links TRBV13 to TRBJ1-1; no firm D call. Sequenced sample: blood. This clonotype originated in a woman in her twenties or thirties with Graves' ophthalmopathy. The CDR3 loop is CASSLSASLTEAFF. Here the CDR3 DNA reads TGTGCCAGCAGCTTGTCCGCCAGCCTCACTGAAGCTTTCTTT.